A selection of T cell receptor beta chains follows, all from one sample in a study of T-cell reconstitution after alpha-beta-depleted transplantation in children. Using its own MiXCR run on the PCR reads, TCRdb lists one record per CDR3 protein. The data contain about 580,000 distinct CDR3 sequences, roughly 23% of them singletons. The sample here was PBMCs, mostly from graft donor cells, taken 360 days after TCRalphabeta/CD19-depleted stem cell transplant. The receptors were gathered from a boy less than two years old who had a stem cell transplant for acute myeloid leukemia, so the T cells may come from the graft donor. The CDR3 runs from the conserved cysteine through the conserved F or W. D genes are given only for firm matches. Rows may omit the clone size; those that give it use once, few, many or a size class.

D	V	size	J	DNA	CDR3
.	TRBV20-1	few	TRBJ1-5	TGCAGTGCTAGAACGGAGCCCCGCAATCAGCCCCAGCATTTT	CSARTEPRNQPQHF
.	TRBV9	.	TRBJ2-7	TGTGCCAGCAGCCCGCCGGCGGGGCACGAGCAGTACTTC	CASSPPAGHEQYF
.	TRBV2	.	TRBJ1-5	TGTGCCAGCAGTGATGTGGGCGCGATAATCAATCAGCCCCAGCATTTT	CASSDVGAIINQPQHF
TRBD1	TRBV2	many	TRBJ2-1	TGTGCCAGCAGTACCGGGACAGTGGACAGGGAGCAGTTCTTC	CASSTGTVDREQFF
TRBD2	TRBV4-3	many	TRBJ2-3	TGCGCCAGCAGCCAAGTGATAGCGGGGGGGACAGATACGCAGTATTTT	CASSQVIAGGTDTQYF
.	TRBV7-2	many	TRBJ2-5	TGTGCCAGCAGCTTACCGGACCAAGAGGGAGAGACCCAGTACTTC	CASSLPDQEGETQYF
TRBD1	TRBV5-1	.	TRBJ1-2	TGCGCCAGCAGCTTGTCCCAGGACAGGTCCTATGGCTACACCTTC	CASSLSQDRSYGYTF
.	TRBV12-3/TRBV12-4	many	TRBJ2-1	TGTGCCAGCAGCACGCAGGGGGCGGGAGACAATGAGCAGTTCTTC	CASSTQGAGDNEQFF
.	TRBV29-1	many	TRBJ2-1	TGCAGCGCCGCCTCGCAGCGGTCGAACCAGTACAATGAGCAGTTCTTC	CSAASQRSNQYNEQFF
TRBD2	TRBV29-1	few	TRBJ2-7	TGCAGCGTCCTCTCACTAGCGGGGCCCTCCTACGAGCAGTACTTC	CSVLSLAGPSYEQYF
.	TRBV6-2/TRBV6-3	.	TRBJ1-2	TGTGCCAGCACGGGGGGATTCTATGGCTACACCTTC	CASTGGFYGYTF
.	TRBV4-2	.	TRBJ2-1	TGTGCCAGCAGCCAAGATAGGCCCGGATATTCACCTAGATCCTCCTACAATGAGCAGTTCTTC	CASSQDRPGYSPRSSYNEQFF
TRBD1	TRBV20-1	.	TRBJ2-7	TGCAGTGCCTTGGGACAGTACGAGCAGTACTTC	CSALGQYEQYF
TRBD2	TRBV29-1	few	TRBJ2-2	TGCAGCGTTTCGGGGGGAAGCACCGGGGAGCTGTTTTTT	CSVSGGSTGELFF
TRBD1	TRBV7-2	many	TRBJ2-7	TGTGCCAGCAGCTTAGTCGACGGGACAGGCTACGAGCAGTACTTC	CASSLVDGTGYEQYF
.	TRBV7-9	many	TRBJ1-1	TGTGCCAGCAGCTCGTACGACGAACCCCAAGCTTTCTTT	CASSSYDEPQAFF
TRBD2	TRBV29-1	few	TRBJ2-1	TGCAGCGTTGGGCGGGGGGGAATTTACAATGAGCAGTTCTTC	CSVGRGGIYNEQFF
.	TRBV20-1	few	TRBJ2-7	TGCAGTGCCAAAGGGAGCGGGTCTCGGGAGCAGTACTTC	CSAKGSGSREQYF
TRBD2	TRBV15	few	TRBJ2-3	TGTGCCACCAGCAGAGGACAGCGGGGGGGAATAGATACGCAGTATTTT	CATSRGQRGGIDTQYF
.	TRBV20-1	few	TRBJ2-1	TGCAGTGTAACCGGATTTAGCGCCTACAATGAGCAGTTCTTC	CSVTGFSAYNEQFF
TRBD1	TRBV12-3/TRBV12-4	many	TRBJ2-7	TGTGCCAGCAGTATCAGCCCGGTAACAGGGGGCCCCTACGAGCAGTACTTC	CASSISPVTGGPYEQYF
.	TRBV5-5	.	TRBJ2-1	TGTGCCAGCAGCTTGGAGGTGTGGCAGTCCTCTACTTACAATGAGCAGTTCTTC	CASSLEVWQSSTYNEQFF
TRBD1	TRBV10-3	.	TRBJ1-1	TGTGCCATCAATGGACAGGGGACCACTGAAGCTTTCTTT	CAINGQGTTEAFF
TRBD1	TRBV12-3/TRBV12-4	.	TRBJ2-1	TGTGCCAGCAGCCCATCCGGGACAGGGGGCATGGATGAGCAGTTCTTC	CASSPSGTGGMDEQFF
TRBD2	TRBV20-1	many	TRBJ2-7	TGCAGTGCTCTTGGTGGTAGCGGGGGCCCCGCCCACGAGCAGTACTTC	CSALGGSGGPAHEQYF
.	TRBV6-2/TRBV6-3	many	TRBJ2-5	TGTGCCAGCAGTTATGGCCCTCCCGGGACACTACAAGAGACCCAGTACTTC	CASSYGPPGTLQETQYF
TRBD2	TRBV29-1	.	TRBJ2-1	TGCAGCGTTGTCGGGGGGACCTACTACTACAATGAGCAGTTCTTC	CSVVGGTYYYNEQFF
.	TRBV7-7	few	TRBJ2-2	TGTGCCAGCAGCTTGGACAGAGACACCGGGGAGCTGTTTTTT	CASSLDRDTGELFF
.	TRBV3-1	.	TRBJ2-1	TGTGCCAGCAGCCTTGACCGTTTAATGAACAATGAGCAGTTCTTC	CASSLDRLMNNEQFF
.	TRBV7-9	few	TRBJ2-1	TGTGCCAGCAGCTTAATTCTGGGAGAGTTCTTC	CASSLILGEFF
TRBD1	TRBV4-3	few	TRBJ1-4	TGCGCCAGCAGCCTCGAACATCAGGGGGCGCATGAAAAACTGTTTTTT	CASSLEHQGAHEKLFF
.	TRBV29-1	few	TRBJ2-5	TGCAGCGTTGGACAGGTCGAGACCCAGTACTTC	CSVGQVETQYF
TRBD1	TRBV28	.	TRBJ1-1	TGTGCCAGCAGTGGAGGGACAGTTGAAGCTTTCTTT	CASSGGTVEAFF
.	TRBV9	.	TRBJ2-3	TGTGCCAGCAGCGTAGTTCAGGGAAGCACAGATACGCAGTATTTT	CASSVVQGSTDTQYF
TRBD2	TRBV20-1	many	TRBJ2-5	TGCAGTGCTAGGGGATCGACTAGCGGGGGCGTTAAGGAGACCCAGTACTTC	CSARGSTSGGVKETQYF
TRBD1	TRBV19	many	TRBJ1-5	TGTGCCAGTAGTTGGACAGGGAATCAGCCCCAGCATTTT	CASSWTGNQPQHF
TRBD1	TRBV7-8	.	TRBJ2-5	TGTGCCAGCAGCCTCCCCGGGACAGGGGAAGAGACCCAGTACTTC	CASSLPGTGEETQYF
.	TRBV4-2	.	TRBJ2-3	TGTGCCAGCAGCCAAGAAAGATCTAGACATAGCCCAGATACGCAGTATTTT	CASSQERSRHSPDTQYF
TRBD2	TRBV20-1	few	TRBJ2-3	TGCAGTGCTAGAGATGGGCGTAGCGGGGGAGGAGATACGCAGTATTTT	CSARDGRSGGGDTQYF
.	TRBV20-1	few	TRBJ2-7	TGCAGTACGGAACAGCGGGCCCCCTACGAGCAGTACTTC	CSTEQRAPYEQYF
.	TRBV20-1	.	TRBJ1-1	TGCAGTGCTACCAGACAGAACACTGAAGCTTTCTTT	CSATRQNTEAFF
TRBD2	TRBV7-2	few	TRBJ2-3	TGTGCCAGCAGGATTCGAGCGGGGGGGTTCGATACGCAGTATTTT	CASRIRAGGFDTQYF
TRBD2	TRBV12-3/TRBV12-4	.	TRBJ2-3	TGTGCCAGCAGTTTGAGGCCTAGCGGGGTCAACACAGATACGCAGTATTTT	CASSLRPSGVNTDTQYF
.	TRBV11-3	.	TRBJ2-1	TGTGCCAGCAGCTCCGACTTACACGGCAATGAGCAGTTCTTC	CASSSDLHGNEQFF
.	TRBV5-4	.	TRBJ2-3	TGTGCCAGCAGCTCCGGGGCCTTCACAGATACGCAGTATTTT	CASSSGAFTDTQYF
.	TRBV29-1	once	TRBJ2-7	TGCAGCGTTGGGACCTACGAGCAGTACTTC	CSVGTYEQYF
.	TRBV7-2	.	TRBJ2-7	TGTGCCAGCAGCTTTACAGGGTTTATACCACTCGAGCAGTACTTC	CASSFTGFIPLEQYF
.	TRBV11-2	.	TRBJ2-1	TGTGCCAGCAGCTTAGGCGGTCCTCCCTTCGATGAGCAGTTCTTC	CASSLGGPPFDEQFF
TRBD2	TRBV6-5	.	TRBJ2-3	TGTGCCAGCAGTTATGGTGCAGGGACTAGCGGCCCCACATATACGCAGTATTTT	CASSYGAGTSGPTYTQYF
TRBD1	TRBV7-8	few	TRBJ2-3	TGTGCCAGCGTGGGGACAGGACGAACAGATACGCAGTATTTT	CASVGTGRTDTQYF
TRBD1	TRBV13	.	TRBJ2-7	TGTGCCAGCAGCTTAGGGGGACAGGTCTACGAGCAGTACTTC	CASSLGGQVYEQYF
.	TRBV12-3/TRBV12-4	few	TRBJ2-1	TGTGCCAGCAGTTTAGGGAGGCGTTCCTACAATGAGCAGTTCTTC	CASSLGRRSYNEQFF
.	TRBV25-1	.	TRBJ2-7	TGTGCCAGCAGTGAGTCAGATTGGGGGGCAGAGTACTTC	CASSESDWGAEYF